These 10 T cell receptor beta chains came from one sample sequenced in a study of T cells in Graves' hyperthyroidism and ophthalmopathy (dated by TCRdb to about 2019). Library preparation was by multiplex PCR. TCRdb names Illumina HiSeq 2000 as the instrument used. TCR beta CDR3 regions were amplified from RNA transcripts. The first round of RT-PCR for the TCR CDR3 was performed with the HTBI primer set and the Qiagen OneStep RT-PCR kit. The raw public data were reprocessed by TCRdb itself: fastp quality trimming at Q25, MiXCR clonotype calling, in-frame beta chains only. Records with the same CDR3 protein are collapsed into one entry carrying the most frequent genes and DNA. The sample table holds about 840,000 distinct CDR3 sequences, of which 38% were seen once. The leading ten clones occupy approximately 8.7% of the sample. The sequenced sample consisted of blood. These receptors all come from a man aged 18-30 years with Graves' hyperthyroidism.

This clonotype was observed many times. This rearrangement joins TRBV29-1 to TRBJ2-2; D call uncertain. V lost 3 bases, J lost 0 bases, and 8 bases lay in between. Germline assignment: CDR1 SQVTM and CDR2 ANQGSEA. The CDR3 spans 14 residues. The CDR3 bases are TGCAGCGTTGAGGAGCGATCGAACACCGGGGAGCTGTTTTTT. Translating it yields CSVEERSNTGELFF.

This clonotype came up a few times. The V gene is TRBV7-9, the J gene TRBJ2-7; 8 bases are a match to TRBD1. V gave up 5 bases and J gave up 5 bases; unmatched junction bases: 8. CDR1 and CDR2 from the germline V gene are SEHNR and FQNEAQ (reference sequence). This CDR3 is built from 14 residues. Here the CDR3 DNA reads TGTGCCAGCAGCCCGCAGGGGGCGCGGAACGAGCAGTACTTC. Protein product: CASSPQGARNEQYF.

This clonotype has just a few counts. The chain uses TRBV5-1 and TRBJ1-5; tentative D call: TRBD1 (5 bases). V was cut by 2 bases and J by 7 bases, with 16 bases left in between. CDR1 is SGHRS, CDR2 YFSETQ, per germline. The CDR3 is 15 amino acids. This CDR3 reads CASSLRAGAGQPQHF. The CDR3 DNA is TGCGCCAGCAGCTTAAGGGCCGGGGCGGGCCAGCCCCAGCATTTT.

There are many counts of this clonotype. The chain joins TRBV20-1 to TRBJ1-1; no definite D call. CDR3 length: 11 amino acids. The V and J ends lost 3 bases and 7 bases respectively, with 9 bases between them. The germline CDR1 and CDR2 sequences are DFQATT and SNEGSKA (reference sequence). CDR3 sequence reads: CSASTPLEAFF. DNA of the CDR3: TGCAGTGCTAGTACTCCTCTTGAAGCTTTCTTT.

About this clonotype itself: A single base separates this from a much larger clone, so it may be a read error. The J gene is TRBJ2-7, the V gene TRBV29-1; the D gene could be TRBD1 or TRBD2 (5 bases each). Germline V gene data show CDR1 as SQVTM and CDR2 as ANQGSEA. V was shortened by 7 bases and J by 1 base, with 11 bases between the two germline ends. This CDR3 has 12 residues. CDR3: CSAGTLSYEQYF. As DNA, the CDR3 is TGCAGCGCCGGGACCCTTTCCTACGAGCAGTACTTC.

The chain carries TRBV2 and TRBJ1-6; 9 nucleotides match TRBD1. The V and J ends lost 6 bases and 7 bases, in that order; junction bases with no gene match: 7. CDR1 and CDR2 (germline): SNHLY, FYNNEI. The CDR3 loop spans 15 amino acids. The CDR3 here is CASRRTGEINSPLHF. The DNA of the CDR3 is TGTGCCAGCAGACGGACAGGGGAAATCAATTCACCCCTCCACTTT.

For this clonotype: A much larger clone lies one base from this, so it may be a read error. This chain links TRBV7-2 with TRBJ1-5; no firm D call. The CDR3 is 13 amino acids. Germline V CDR1 and CDR2: SGHTA, FQGNSA. As DNA, the CDR3 is TGTGCCGGCAGCTTAGAATACGCCCAGCCCCAGCATTTT. Translating gives CAGSLEYAQPQHF.

This clonotype was found a few times. The chain is built from TRBV14 and TRBJ1-5; possibly TRBD1 for D (5 bases). Germline CDR1 reads SGHDN; CDR2 reads FVKESK. Trimming removed 1 base at V and 5 bases at J, with 9 bases between. The CDR3 spans 14 residues. Here the CDR3 reads CASSQAGYHQPQHF. The CDR3 nucleotides read TGTGCCAGCAGCCAAGCAGGGTATCATCAGCCCCAGCATTTT. The entire variable domain, with the rest obtained from reference TRBV14 and TRBJ1-5, is as follows: EAGVTQFPSHSVIEKGQTVTLRCDPISGHDNLYWYRRVMGKEIKFLLHFVKESKQDESGMPNNRFLAERTGGTYSTLKVQPAELEDSGVYFCASSQAGYHQPQHFGDGTRLSIL.

V usage is TRBV28 and J usage is TRBJ2-5; 7 bases line up with TRBD1. Trimming took 4 bases from V and 3 from J; bases not matched to a gene: 8. Per germline, CDR1 MDHEN and CDR2 SYDVKM. The CDR3 extends over 15 amino acids. In nucleotides, the CDR3 is TGTGCCAGCAGTTATACCGACAGGGACAAAGAGACCCAGTACTTC. Amino acid sequence: CASSYTDRDKETQYF.

CDR3 in DNA: TGTGCCAGCAGTGAATTCGGGGGAAGGGACACCATATATTTT. Translation gives CASSEFGGRDTIYF. J is TRBJ1-3 and V is TRBV7-9; a weak D match, TRBD1 (5 bases). V gave up 6 bases and J gave up 8 bases, with 17 bases separating them. Germline V gene data show CDR1 as SEHNR and CDR2 as FQNEAQ (reference sequence). This CDR3 is 14 amino acids long.